This passage covers 28 T cell receptor beta chains from one sample sequenced in a study of T-cell reconstitution after alpha-beta-depleted transplantation in children listed by TCRdb under 2016. Interpreted using the paper, the treatment or condition label stands for: allogeneic hematopoietic cell transplantation with graft depleted of TCRalphabeta T cells and CD19 B cells. The library was produced with PCR. This sample was sequenced with an Illumina HiSeq 2500. To normalize quantification of the TCRbeta repertoire, the TCR libraries were built with molecular barcoding that relied on unique molecular identifiers. TCRdb applied fastp at Q25 and MiXCR to the public reads, then kept only in-frame beta chains. Duplicate CDR3 protein sequences are folded into a single record with the most common DNA and genes. The sample has more than 120,000 distinct CDR3 sequences on record, around 10% of them singletons. Around a sixth of the sample goes to the ten largest clones.

Sample: PBMCs, mostly from graft donor cells, taken 180 days after TCRalphabeta/CD19-depleted stem cell transplant. The receptor set was obtained from a female patient between 2 and 10 years old who had a stem cell transplant for congenital amegakaryocytic thrombocytopenia, so the T cells may come from the graft donor.

This clonotype was counted ten times or more. The chain combines TRBV28 with TRBJ2-5; tentative D call: TRBD1 (5 bases). Germline V gene lookup returns CDR1 MDHEN and CDR2 SYDVKM. The CDR3 covers 15 residues. V lost 7 bases to trimming and J lost 2 bases, with 17 bases between them. CDR3: CASISRVQGQETQYF. Written as DNA, the CDR3 is TGTGCCAGCATCTCCAGAGTGCAGGGACAAGAGACCCAGTACTTC.

This clonotype was seen ten or more times. This chain connects TRBV5-1 to TRBJ2-7, with 12 nucleotides matching TRBD1. Unmatched junction bases numbered 7, after V lost 2 bases and J lost 7 bases. Germline V lookup: CDR1 SGHRS, CDR2 YFSETQ. The CDR3 is 15 residues long. The CDR3 protein is CASSFEGQGAGEQYF. CDR3 DNA sequence: TGCGCCAGCAGCTTCGAGGGACAGGGGGCGGGGGAGCAGTACTTC.

Regarding this clonotype: A clone one base away is much larger, so this may be a read error. The V and J genes are TRBV29-1 and TRBJ1-3; the D gene is possibly TRBD1 (5 bases). Deletions cut 0 bases from V and 9 bases from J, with 15 bases between. The CDR3 spans 14 residues. CDR1 SQVTM and CDR2 ANQGSEA come from the germline V gene. The CDR3 bases are TGCAGCGTTGAAGACAGGGAACGGAGAACCACCATATATTTT. Protein: CSVEDRERRTTIYF.

V usage is TRBV12-3 or TRBV12-4 and J usage is TRBJ2-1; D gene uncertain. This CDR3 region has 16 residues. Trimming removed 3 bases at V and 2 bases at J, with 14 bases between. CDR3 coding DNA: TGTGCCAGCAGTTTGAGCTGGGCGTCTGCCTACAATGAGCAGTTCTTC. Protein: CASSLSWASAYNEQFF.

This clonotype has ten or more counts. The CDR3 loop reads CASSLGDRGNQPQHF. CDR3 bases: TGTGCCAGCAGTTTGGGGGACAGGGGGAATCAGCCCCAGCATTTT. The rearrangement links TRBV12-3 or TRBV12-4 to TRBJ1-5, with 11 bases identical to TRBD1. There are 15 residues in the CDR3. V was clipped by 3 bases and J by 4 bases; unmatched bases: 2.

This clonotype was counted a few times. The genes are TRBV6-2 or TRBV6-3 and TRBJ2-7; D is ambiguous. CDR3 size: 13 residues. Between the trimmed V and J ends, which lost 0 bases and 3 bases, there was a span of 6 bases. The germline CDR1 and CDR2 sequences are MNHEY and SVGEGT. CDR3 in amino acids: CASSYSGFYEQYF. CDR3 sequence (DNA): TGTGCCAGCAGTTACTCAGGGTTCTACGAGCAGTACTTC.

On this clonotype itself: This could be a read error, since a much larger clone is one nucleotide away. The CDR3, as DNA: TGTGCCAGCAGACCCGCAGGGAGGGATGAGCAGTTATTC. Residues: CASRPAGRDEQLF. This chain links TRBV12-3 or TRBV12-4 with TRBJ2-1, with 7 bases aligning to TRBD2. This CDR3 is built from 13 residues.

At least ten counts were recorded for this clonotype. The chain employs TRBV28 and TRBJ1-6, with D perhaps matching TRBD1 (6 bases). Trimming removed 2 bases from V and 10 bases from J, with 15 bases in between. This CDR3 is 15 amino acids long. Per germline, CDR1 MDHEN and CDR2 SYDVKM. The CDR3 is CASSLPTGARSPLHF. The CDR3 DNA sequence: TGTGCCAGCAGTTTACCGACGGGGGCTCGGTCACCCCTCCACTTT.

The sample holds a few counts of this clonotype. The chain recombines TRBV12-3 or TRBV12-4 with TRBJ2-5; D is possibly TRBD2 (6 bases). The CDR3 is 16 residues long. The V end lost 3 bases, the J end lost 4 bases, and 18 bases lay between the germline ends. CDR3 residues: CASSLQAGPGRETQYF. Here the CDR3 DNA reads TGTGCCAGCAGTTTGCAAGCGGGCCCCGGTAGAGAGACCCAGTACTTC.

V is TRBV20-1 and J is TRBJ2-3; D remains unclear. The V end was cut by 3 bases, the J end by 0 bases, with 10 bases between. Germline V gene lookup returns CDR1 DFQATT and CDR2 SNEGSKA (reference sequence). There are 14 residues in the CDR3. DNA of the CDR3: TGCAGTGCTAGGGTCCTTACGAGCACAGATACGCAGTATTTT. Translation: CSARVLTSTDTQYF.

This clonotype was recorded at least ten times. The chain has TRBV29-1 and TRBJ2-1; no definite D call. This CDR3 comprises 11 residues. Germline values: CDR1 SQVTM, CDR2 ANQGSEA. Trimming removed 5 bases at V and 7 bases at J, with 9 bases between. The CDR3 nucleotides are TGCAGCGTTCCGGTCGGGAATGAGCAGTTCTTC. Encoded protein: CSVPVGNEQFF.

This clonotype was picked up many times. This chain joins TRBV20-1 and TRBJ1-5; possibly TRBD1 for D (6 bases). Trimming shortened V by 3 bases and J by 2 bases, and 35 bases separated the two germline ends. Germline lookup yields CDR1 DFQATT and CDR2 SNEGSKA (reference sequence). This CDR3 spans 22 amino acids. The CDR3 DNA is TGCAGTGCTAGCCCCCCGGACAGAACGACGGTCGCACTTGGGGATGGCAATCAGCCCCAGCATTTT. This codes for CSASPPDRTTVALGDGNQPQHF.

The chain combines TRBV20-1 with TRBJ2-7; tentatively, D is TRBD1 or TRBD2 (6 bases each). The V gene's germline CDR1 is DFQATT and CDR2 SNEGSKA (reference sequence). V dropped 6 bases and J dropped 0 bases, with 12 bases sitting between them. The CDR3 totals 13 residues. As DNA, the CDR3 is TGCAGTGCGGGGGGCGTAAGCTCCTACGAGCAGTACTTC. It is translated as CSAGGVSSYEQYF.

This clonotype was seen at least ten times. The V call is TRBV11-2, the J call TRBJ2-3; 8 bases agree with TRBD1. Trimming cost V 8 bases and J 4 bases; bases outside gene matches: 8. CDR1 SGHAT and CDR2 FQNNGV come from the germline V gene. This CDR3 is built from 14 residues. CDR3 sequence (DNA): TGTGCCAGCGGGCACAGGGGGAGCTCAGATACGCAGTATTTT. Translation gives CASGHRGSSDTQYF.

CDR3 region: CASWDRGSLEQFF. The DNA for the CDR3 is TGTGCCAGTTGGGACAGGGGGTCGTTGGAGCAGTTCTTC. The chain recombines TRBV6-5 with TRBJ2-1; 11 bases fit TRBD1. V was clipped by 9 bases and J by 10 bases; unmatched bases: 8. Germline V CDR1 and CDR2: MNHEY, SVGAGI. The CDR3 loop spans 13 amino acids.

This clonotype has at least ten counts. The genes are TRBV29-1 and TRBJ2-3; D may be TRBD2 (5 bases). Germline V gives CDR1 SQVTM, CDR2 ANQGSEA. The CDR3 has 14 residues. The ends were cut back, 1 base at V and 0 bases at J, with 8 bases in the middle. CDR3 region: CSVEGWTSTDTQYF. The DNA for the CDR3 is TGCAGCGTTGAAGGGTGGACTAGCACAGATACGCAGTATTTT.

In this sample, this clonotype turned up a few times. This chain joins TRBV21-1 and TRBJ2-6; TRBD1 is the table's D call and was not checked against the DNA. TRBV21-1 is a pseudogene. There are 18 residues in the CDR3. The CDR3: CASSKSSQGAPGANVLTF. Here the CDR3 DNA reads TGTGCCAGCAGCAAATCCTCACAGGGGGCACCTGGGGCCAACGTCCTGACTTTC.

The chain is built from TRBV19 and TRBJ2-7; D is ambiguous. V was shortened by 1 base and J by 6 bases, with 10 bases between the two germline ends. CDR3 length: 13 amino acids. Per germline, CDR1 LNHDA and CDR2 SQIVND (reference sequence). CDR3: CASSIGEGFEQYF. CDR3 in DNA: TGTGCCAGTAGTATAGGGGAAGGATTCGAGCAGTACTTC.

This clonotype was seen at least ten times. The gene calls are TRBV28 and TRBJ1-3, with D maybe TRBD1 (6 bases). With 6 bases removed from V and 1 base from J, the gap between germline ends came to 10 bases. This CDR3 has 14 amino acids. Germline V lookup: CDR1 MDHEN, CDR2 SYDVKM. The CDR3: CASSKQGSGNTIYF. CDR3 DNA: TGTGCCAGCAGCAAACAGGGATCTGGAAACACCATATATTTT.

The sample holds many counts of this clonotype. This chain links TRBV28 with TRBJ2-1; TRBD2 agrees at 9 bases. Germline CDR1 reads MDHEN; CDR2 reads SYDVKM. V lost 5 bases, J lost 7 bases, and 9 bases stayed unmatched. The CDR3 extends over 15 amino acids. The CDR3 loop is CASSSSGRSVNEQFF. For the CDR3, the DNA is TGTGCCAGCAGTAGTAGCGGGAGAAGTGTGAATGAGCAGTTCTTC.

This clonotype came up many times. The chain is built from TRBV4-1 and TRBJ2-4, with 8 bases that match TRBD1. J gave up 5 bases and V 1 base, and 7 bases lay outside the gene matches. CDR1 is MGHRA and CDR2 is YSYEKL in the germline V gene. This CDR3 comprises 16 residues. CDR3 amino acids: CASSQAPQGGQNIQYF. In DNA form, the CDR3 reads TGCGCCAGCAGCCAAGCACCACAGGGGGGCCAAAACATTCAGTACTTC.

This clonotype was seen at least ten times. This sequence joins TRBV20-1 and TRBJ2-3, with 7 bases that match TRBD2. The germline V gene encodes CDR1 DFQATT and CDR2 SNEGSKA (reference sequence). The CDR3 runs to 13 residues. Trimming removed 3 bases from V and 4 bases from J; junction bases left unmatched: 4. The CDR3 coding sequence is TGCAGTGCTAGCCGTGGGGGGGCAGATACGCAGTATTTT. Translating it yields CSASRGGADTQYF.

V and J are TRBV28 and TRBJ2-1; D not resolved. The CDR3 covers 14 residues. V was clipped by 2 bases and J by 4 bases, with 9 bases between them. Looked up from germline, CDR1 is MDHEN and CDR2 is SYDVKM. CDR3 coding DNA: TGTGCCAGCAGTTTAGACCCAGAGTACAATGAGCAGTTCTTC. It yields the protein CASSLDPEYNEQFF. Combining the CDR3 with reference TRBV28 and TRBJ2-1 gives the whole variable domain DVKVTQSSRYLVKRTGEKVFLECVQDMDHENMFWYRQDPGLGLRLIYFSYDVKMKEKGDIPEGYSVSREKKERFSLILESASTNQTSMYLCASSLDPEYNEQFFGPGTRLTVL.

The table lists this clonotype with a few counts. This sequence joins TRBV5-1 and TRBJ1-2, with D perhaps matching TRBD1 (5 bases). CDR1 and CDR2 (germline): SGHRS, YFSETQ. The CDR3 consists of 15 residues. V shed 1 base and J shed 2 bases, with 12 bases lying between them. Here the CDR3 reads CASSLRGLVNYGYTF. The DNA of the CDR3 is TGCGCCAGCAGCTTGAGGGGATTAGTGAACTATGGCTACACCTTC.

This clonotype was counted many times. The chain carries TRBV25-1 and TRBJ2-5; tentatively, D is TRBD2 (7 bases). This CDR3 comprises 17 residues. V lost 5 bases, J lost 5 bases, and 24 bases lay in between. Germline CDR1 is MGHDK and CDR2 is SYGVNS. In DNA form, the CDR3 reads TGTGCCAGCAGTCTAGTTCTCGGGGGGCTTATGGTGGAGACCCAGTACTTC. It codes for CASSLVLGGLMVETQYF.

This clonotype was recorded many times. This chain uses TRBV5-1 with TRBJ1-5; D not resolved. Germline V gene sequence: CDR1 SGHRS, CDR2 YFSETQ. V was trimmed by 2 bases and J by 1 base, leaving 4 bases between them. The CDR3 runs 13 residues. In DNA, the CDR3 is TGCGCCAGCAGCTTTGAGAGCAATCAGCCCCAGCATTTT. Amino acids: CASSFESNQPQHF.

The table lists this clonotype with many counts. The chain links TRBV27 to TRBJ1-1; D uncertain. This CDR3 contains 14 residues. Germline-derived CDR1 and CDR2 are MNHEY and SMNVEV (reference sequence). V dropped 3 bases and J dropped 6 bases, with 14 bases sitting between them. Here the CDR3 reads CASSLRPLGPEAFF. The CDR3 nucleotides are TGTGCCAGCAGTTTGCGGCCCCTTGGCCCTGAAGCTTTCTTT.

In this sample, this clonotype turned up many times. The chain couples TRBV6-2 or TRBV6-3 to TRBJ2-3; D is possibly TRBD2 (5 bases). CDR1 is MNHEY, CDR2 SVGEGT, per germline. The CDR3 totals 15 residues. V was shortened by 6 bases and J by 0 bases, with 13 bases between the two germline ends. The CDR3 bases are TGTGCCAGCAGACCAGGACTTCCGAGCACAGATACGCAGTATTTT. It yields the protein CASRPGLPSTDTQYF.